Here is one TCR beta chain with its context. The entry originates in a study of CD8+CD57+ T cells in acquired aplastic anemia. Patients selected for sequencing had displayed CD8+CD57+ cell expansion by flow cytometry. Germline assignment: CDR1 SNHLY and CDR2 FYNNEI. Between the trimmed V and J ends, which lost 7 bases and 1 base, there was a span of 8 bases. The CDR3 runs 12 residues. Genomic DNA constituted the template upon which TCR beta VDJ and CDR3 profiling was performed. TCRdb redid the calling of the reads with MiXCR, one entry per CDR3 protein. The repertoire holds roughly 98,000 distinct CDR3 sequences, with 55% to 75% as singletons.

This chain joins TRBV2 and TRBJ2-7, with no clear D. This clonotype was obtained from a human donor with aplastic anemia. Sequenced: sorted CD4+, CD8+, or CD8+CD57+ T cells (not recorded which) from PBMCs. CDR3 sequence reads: CASIGQSYEQYF. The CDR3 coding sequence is TGTGCCAGCATCGGGCAGTCCTACGAGCAGTACTTC.